This TCR beta chain stems from a study of OX40 agonist ivuxolimab in advanced cancers. Between the trimmed V and J ends, which lost 10 bases and 0 bases, there was a span of 11 bases. This CDR3 has 13 amino acids. Germline CDR1 is KGHSH and CDR2 is LQKENI. A note on this clone: Its antigen remains unidentified.

Study results and limitations: In general, CD8+ T cells held more expanded clones than CD4+ did, on average.

This table comes from immunoSEQ multiplex PCR, and its TCRdb copy is limited to in-frame clones, with some not included. The sample includes around 73,000 clones, 90% of them seen just once. The receptor was derived from an adult with an advanced solid tumor such as melanoma, head and neck, liver or kidney cancer. The rearrangement joins TRBV18 to TRBJ2-3; the D is unclear. The sample here was CD4+ or CD8+ T cells sorted from blood, taken in a trial of the OX40 agonist ivuxolimab. CDR3 protein: CATRADSTDTQYF. The CDR3 DNA sequence: TGTGCCACCCGAGCCGACAGCACAGATACGCAGTATTTT.